This T cell receptor beta chain was identified in a study of cytomegalovirus exposure and HLA in healthy donors. About this clone itself: Its antigen is as yet unknown.

Only in-frame clones appear in the TCRdb table, and some are missing; sequencing was by immunoSEQ multiplex PCR. The table has some 140,000 clones, 84% seen once. The donors were part of the validation cohort of around 110 subjects. That cohort was separate from the first cohort, which comprised 670 or so subjects. The CDR3 extends over 16 amino acids. Losses at the gene ends were 2 bases for V and 3 bases for J; bases not matched to a gene: 8. Looked up from germline, CDR1 is MNHEY and CDR2 is SMNVEV (reference sequence). General study results and limits: According to a subsequent analysis, TCR clusters identified in the first cohort showed a tendency to co-occur across the 120 or so validation repertoires. Most sequenced TCRs were rare (though some public TCRs occurred in many donors). Three CMV-associated chains were confirmed in vitro to be specific for CMV antigens.

Sequenced: PBMCs. The rearrangement joins TRBV27 to TRBJ2-5, with 8 bases fitting TRBD1. This TCR was sampled from a woman in her thirties in good health and CMV-seronegative. The CDR3 bases are TGTGCCAGCAGTTTAAGCCTTGGGACAGGTGAAGAGACCCAGTACTTC. Its protein is CASSLSLGTGEETQYF.